This paragraph reports one T cell receptor beta chain. This sample is part of a study of blood T cell repertoires in COVID-19. Study details: Samples came from the United States, Italy and Spain, spanning acute and convalescent COVID-19. From T cells, B-cell-depleted T cells, or PBMCs came the material, which was cDNA or gDNA.

Seattle-derived patients entered the study during active infection and were followed longitudinally. The germline V gene encodes CDR1 SGHAT and CDR2 FQNNGV. The trim removed 5 bases at V and 3 bases at J, leaving 3 bases unmatched. The CDR3 loop spans 14 amino acids. Source study methods: Nucleated cell number was recorded as an estimate derived from reference gene primer amplification. Here immunoSEQ multiplex PCR was the method, and the copy in TCRdb shows in-frame clones only, minus some. V, J and clone size were drawn from that table, and D and trimming were deduced from the DNA. Counted here are 450,000 or so clones, 89% occurring once; the ten biggest clones make up roughly 0.92%.

The sequenced sample consisted of peripheral blood. This receptor was identified in a man younger than 35 with COVID-19, enrolled during active disease. This chain links TRBV11-2 with TRBJ2-3; 9 nucleotides align to TRBD2. The CDR3 nucleotides read TGTGCCAGCAGCCCTAGCGGGACGACAGATACGCAGTATTTT. Protein product: CASSPSGTTDTQYF.